This TCR beta chain was retrieved from a study of response to subunit inactivated influenza vaccine. Findings and caveats of the study: After each seasonal influenza vaccination, few new T cells are recruited, the authors suggested.

The germline CDR1 and CDR2 sequences are MDHEN and SYDVKM. CDR3 size: 15 residues. Trimming removed 7 bases from V and 0 bases from J; junction bases left unmatched: 5. As to this clonotype: Antigen specificity is unknown.

TCRdb recomputed calls from the RT-PCR reads with MiXCR, one row per CDR3 protein. This table has about 620,000 distinct CDR3 sequences, about 11% appearing once. The receptor's source is a man in his forties or fifties who received an inactivated influenza vaccine. The chain uses TRBV28 and TRBJ1-5, with 8 nucleotides matching TRBD1. The sequences come from PBMCs from blood, collected on the day of vaccination. The DNA for the CDR3 is TGTGCCAGCAATCGACAGGGGTATAGCAATCAGCCCCAGCATTTT. It yields the protein CASNRQGYSNQPQHF.